This TCR beta chain was found in a study of EBV T-cell therapy then PD-1 blockade in nasopharyngeal carcinoma. As regards this clone: Its antigen is still unknown.

The germline CDR1 and CDR2 sequences are SGHRS and YFSETQ. This CDR3 has 16 residues. V dropped 4 bases and J dropped 4 bases, with 17 bases sitting between them. Repertoires were generated with immunoSEQ multiplex PCR, while TCRdb's copy carries only in-frame clones and drops some. Counted here are 20,000 or so clones, 80% to 90% occurring once; the ten biggest clones make up approximately 31%. Stated time point: 266 days after commencement of treatment, after nivolumab therapy. Treatment given: AdE1-LMPpoly-expanded autologous EBV-specific T-cell therapy followed by anti-PD-1 nivolumab. The J gene is TRBJ2-2, the V gene TRBV5-1; a weak D match, TRBD2 (7 bases). This TCR derives from a man in his forties with nasopharyngeal carcinoma. Sequencing used CD8+ T cells from blood, obtained around day 240 from a patient whose treatment included autologous EBV-specific T cells and nivolumab. CDR3: CASSPPGGPTTGELFF. CDR3 coding DNA: TGCGCCAGCAGCCCGCCCGGGGGGCCGACCACCGGGGAGCTGTTTTTT.